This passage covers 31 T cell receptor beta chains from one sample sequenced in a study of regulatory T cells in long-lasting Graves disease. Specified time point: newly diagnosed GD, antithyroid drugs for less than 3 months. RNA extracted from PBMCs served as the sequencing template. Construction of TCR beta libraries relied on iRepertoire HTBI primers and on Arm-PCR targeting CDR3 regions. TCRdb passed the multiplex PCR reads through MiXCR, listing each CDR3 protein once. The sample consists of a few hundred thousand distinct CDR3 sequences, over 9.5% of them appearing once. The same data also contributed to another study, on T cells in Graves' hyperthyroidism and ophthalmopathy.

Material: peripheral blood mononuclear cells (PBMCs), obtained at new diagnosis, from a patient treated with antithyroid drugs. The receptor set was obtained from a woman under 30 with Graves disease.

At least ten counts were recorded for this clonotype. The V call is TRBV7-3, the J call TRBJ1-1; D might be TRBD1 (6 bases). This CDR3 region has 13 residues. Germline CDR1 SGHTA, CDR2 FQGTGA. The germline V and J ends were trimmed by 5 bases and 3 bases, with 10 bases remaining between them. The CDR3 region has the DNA TGTGCCAGCAGCCAAGGGGGTTACACTGAAGCTTTCTTT. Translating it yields CASSQGGYTEAFF.

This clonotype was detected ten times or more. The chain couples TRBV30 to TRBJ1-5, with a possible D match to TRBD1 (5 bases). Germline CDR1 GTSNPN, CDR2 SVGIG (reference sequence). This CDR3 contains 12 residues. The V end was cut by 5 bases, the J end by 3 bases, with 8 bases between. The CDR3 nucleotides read TGTGCCTGGCAGGGCAACAATCAGCCCCAGCATTTT. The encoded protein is CAWQGNNQPQHF.

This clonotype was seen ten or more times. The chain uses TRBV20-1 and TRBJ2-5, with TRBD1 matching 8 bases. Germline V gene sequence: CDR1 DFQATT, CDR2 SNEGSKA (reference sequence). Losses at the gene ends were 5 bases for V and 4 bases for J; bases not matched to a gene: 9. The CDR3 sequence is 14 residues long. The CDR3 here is CSAPGQASRETQYF. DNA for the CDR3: TGCAGTGCTCCGGGACAGGCCTCCCGAGAGACCCAGTACTTC.

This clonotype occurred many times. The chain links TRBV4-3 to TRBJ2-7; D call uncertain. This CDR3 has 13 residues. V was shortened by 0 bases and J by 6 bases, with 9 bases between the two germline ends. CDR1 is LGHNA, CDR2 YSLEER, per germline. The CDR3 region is CASSQDSVSEQYF. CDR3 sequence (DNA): TGCGCCAGCAGCCAAGATTCAGTAAGCGAGCAGTACTTC.

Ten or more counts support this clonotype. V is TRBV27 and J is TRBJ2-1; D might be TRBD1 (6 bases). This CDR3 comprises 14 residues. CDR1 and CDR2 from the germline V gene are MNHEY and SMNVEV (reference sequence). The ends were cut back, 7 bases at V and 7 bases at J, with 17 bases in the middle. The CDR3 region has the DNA TGTGCCAGCACTCAAGCAGGGGAGTGGAATGAGCAGTTCTTC. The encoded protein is CASTQAGEWNEQFF.

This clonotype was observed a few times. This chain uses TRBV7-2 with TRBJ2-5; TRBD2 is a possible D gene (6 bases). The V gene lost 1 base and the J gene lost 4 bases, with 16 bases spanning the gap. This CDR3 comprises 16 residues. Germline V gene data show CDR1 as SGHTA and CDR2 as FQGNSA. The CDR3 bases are TGTGCCAGCAGCTTAGTGGTAATGGGGAGGACAGAGACCCAGTACTTC. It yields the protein CASSLVVMGRTETQYF.

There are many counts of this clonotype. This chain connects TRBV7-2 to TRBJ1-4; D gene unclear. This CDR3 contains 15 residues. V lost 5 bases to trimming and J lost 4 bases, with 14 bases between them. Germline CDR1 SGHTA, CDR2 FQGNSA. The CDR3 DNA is TGTGCCAGCAGCATTATGGGAGGCCATAATGAAAAACTGTTTTTT. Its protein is CASSIMGGHNEKLFF.

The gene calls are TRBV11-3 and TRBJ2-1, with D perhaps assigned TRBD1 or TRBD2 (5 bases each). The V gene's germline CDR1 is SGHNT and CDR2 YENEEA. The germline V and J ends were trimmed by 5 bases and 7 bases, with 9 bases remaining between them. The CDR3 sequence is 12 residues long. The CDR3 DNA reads TGTGCCAGCAGCGGGGACGCAAATGAGCAGTTCTTC. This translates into CASSGDANEQFF.

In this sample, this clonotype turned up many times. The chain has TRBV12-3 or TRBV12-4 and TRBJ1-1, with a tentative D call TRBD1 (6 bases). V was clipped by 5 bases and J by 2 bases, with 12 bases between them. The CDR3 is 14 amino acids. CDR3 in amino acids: CASSADRLNTEAFF. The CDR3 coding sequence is TGTGCCAGCAGTGCCGACAGGCTTAACACTGAAGCTTTCTTT.

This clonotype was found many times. The CDR3 DNA follows: TGCAGCGCAGGACAGGGGAACACTGAAGCTTTCTTT. Its translation is CSAGQGNTEAFF. V and J are TRBV29-1 and TRBJ1-1; 8 positions agree with TRBD1. The V gene's germline CDR1 is SQVTM and CDR2 ANQGSEA. The CDR3 spans 12 residues. The trim removed 7 bases at V and 1 base at J, leaving 2 bases unmatched.

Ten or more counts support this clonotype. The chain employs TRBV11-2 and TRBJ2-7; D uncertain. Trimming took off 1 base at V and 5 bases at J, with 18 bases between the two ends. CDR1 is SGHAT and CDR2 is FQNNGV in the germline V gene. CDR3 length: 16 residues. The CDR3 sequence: CASSLGPPSLGHEQYF. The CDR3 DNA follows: TGTGCCAGCAGCTTAGGGCCTCCCAGCCTGGGTCACGAGCAGTACTTC.

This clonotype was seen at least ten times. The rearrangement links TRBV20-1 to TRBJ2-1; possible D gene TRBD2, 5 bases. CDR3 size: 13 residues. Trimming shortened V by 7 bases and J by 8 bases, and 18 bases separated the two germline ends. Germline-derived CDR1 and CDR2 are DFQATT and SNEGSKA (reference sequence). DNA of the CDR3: TGCAGTGGAGCCGGGATCACACTCGATGAGCAGTTCTTC. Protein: CSGAGITLDEQFF.

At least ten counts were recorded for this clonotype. CDR3 sequence reads: CASGEDAIGSPLHF. In DNA, the CDR3 is TGTGCCAGCGGTGAGGATGCCATCGGGTCACCCCTCCACTTT. The genes are TRBV7-8 and TRBJ1-6; D remains ambiguous. V lost 8 bases and J 10 bases, leaving 18 bases between the germline ends. This CDR3 is built from 14 residues. CDR1 is SGHVS and CDR2 is FQNEAQ in the germline V gene.

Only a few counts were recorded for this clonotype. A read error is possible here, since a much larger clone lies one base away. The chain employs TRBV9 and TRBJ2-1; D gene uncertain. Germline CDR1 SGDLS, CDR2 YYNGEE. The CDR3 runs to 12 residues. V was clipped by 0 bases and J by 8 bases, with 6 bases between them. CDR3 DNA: TGTGCCAGCAGCGTAGAGGTGGATGAGCAGTTCTTC. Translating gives CASSVEVDEQFF. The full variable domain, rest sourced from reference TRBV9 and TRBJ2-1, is DSGVTQTPKHLITATGQRVTLRCSPRSGDLSVYWYQQSLDQGLQFLIQYYNGEERAKGNILERFSAQQFPDLHSELNLSSLELGDSALYFCASSVEVDEQFFGPGTRLTVL.

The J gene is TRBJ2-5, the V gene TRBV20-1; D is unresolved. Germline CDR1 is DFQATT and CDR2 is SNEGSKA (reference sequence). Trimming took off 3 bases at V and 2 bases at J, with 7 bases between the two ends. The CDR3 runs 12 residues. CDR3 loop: CSASGWQETQYF. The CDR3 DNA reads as TGCAGTGCTAGTGGCTGGCAAGAGACCCAGTACTTC.

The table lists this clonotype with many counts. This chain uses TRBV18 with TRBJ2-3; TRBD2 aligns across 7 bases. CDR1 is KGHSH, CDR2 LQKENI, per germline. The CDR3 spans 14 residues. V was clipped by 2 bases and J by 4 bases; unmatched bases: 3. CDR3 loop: CASSPTGRADTQYF. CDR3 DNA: TGTGCCAGCTCACCAACGGGGAGGGCAGATACGCAGTATTTT. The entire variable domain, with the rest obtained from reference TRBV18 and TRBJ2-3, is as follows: NAGVMQNPRHLVRRRGQEARLRCSPMKGHSHVYWYRQLPEEGLKFMVYLQKENIIDESGMPKERFSAEFPKEGPSILRIQQVVRGDSAAYFCASSPTGRADTQYFGPGTRLTVL.

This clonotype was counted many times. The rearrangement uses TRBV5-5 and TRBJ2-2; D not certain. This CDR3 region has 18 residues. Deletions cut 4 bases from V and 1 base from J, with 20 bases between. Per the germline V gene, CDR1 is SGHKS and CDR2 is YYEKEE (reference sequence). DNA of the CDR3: TGTGCCAGCAGCCAGGCACGGATGCGGCGGAAGAACACCGGGGAGCTGTTTTTT. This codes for CASSQARMRRKNTGELFF.

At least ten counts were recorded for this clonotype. The CDR3 region is CASTTEGETEAFF. The CDR3 bases are TGTGCCAGTACCACCGAAGGGGAAACTGAAGCTTTCTTT. The V call is TRBV19, the J call TRBJ1-1, with a weak D call TRBD1 (5 bases). The CDR3 length is 13 residues. Trimming pared 7 bases from V and 5 bases from J, leaving 14 bases between. The germline CDR1 and CDR2 sequences are LNHDA and SQIVND (reference sequence).

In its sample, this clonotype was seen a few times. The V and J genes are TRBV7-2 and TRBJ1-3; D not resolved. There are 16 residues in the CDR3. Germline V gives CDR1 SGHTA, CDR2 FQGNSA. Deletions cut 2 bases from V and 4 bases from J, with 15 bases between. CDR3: CASSLSVGPFGNTIYF. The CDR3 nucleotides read TGTGCCAGCAGCTTATCCGTAGGGCCATTCGGAAACACCATATATTTT.

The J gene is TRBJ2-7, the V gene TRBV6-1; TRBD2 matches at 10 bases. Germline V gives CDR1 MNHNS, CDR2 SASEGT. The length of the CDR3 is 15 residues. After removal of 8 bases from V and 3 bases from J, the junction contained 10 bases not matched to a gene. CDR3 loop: CASRIALAGIYEQYV. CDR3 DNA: TGTGCCAGCCGAATCGCACTAGCGGGAATCTACGAGCAGTACGTC.

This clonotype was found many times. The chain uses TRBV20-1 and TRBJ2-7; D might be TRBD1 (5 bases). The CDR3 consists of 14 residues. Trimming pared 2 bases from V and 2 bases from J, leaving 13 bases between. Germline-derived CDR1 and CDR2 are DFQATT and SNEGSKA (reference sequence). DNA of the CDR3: TGCAGTGCTAGAAGGGGCTACCTCCCCTACGAGCAGTACTTC. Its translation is CSARRGYLPYEQYF.

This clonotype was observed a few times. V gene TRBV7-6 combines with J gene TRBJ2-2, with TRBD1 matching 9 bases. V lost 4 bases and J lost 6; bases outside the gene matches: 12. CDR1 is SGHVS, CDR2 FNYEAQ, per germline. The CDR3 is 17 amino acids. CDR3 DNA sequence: TGTGCCAGCAGCTGGAGCCTTCCCGGGACAGGGTCCGGGGAGCTGTTTTTT. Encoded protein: CASSWSLPGTGSGELFF.

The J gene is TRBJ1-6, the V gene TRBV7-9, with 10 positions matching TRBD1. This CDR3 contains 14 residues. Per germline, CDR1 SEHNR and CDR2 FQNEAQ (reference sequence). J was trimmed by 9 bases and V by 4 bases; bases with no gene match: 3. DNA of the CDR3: TGTGCCAGCAGCTGGGGGGACAGGGGTTCACCCCTCCACTTT. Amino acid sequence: CASSWGDRGSPLHF.

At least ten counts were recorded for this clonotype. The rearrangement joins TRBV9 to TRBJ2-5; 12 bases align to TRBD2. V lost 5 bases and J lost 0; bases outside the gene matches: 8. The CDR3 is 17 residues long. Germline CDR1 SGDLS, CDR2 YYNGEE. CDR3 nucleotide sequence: TGTGCCAGCAGTCGGACTAGCGGGGACCTGTACCAAGAGACCCAGTACTTC. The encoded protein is CASSRTSGDLYQETQYF.

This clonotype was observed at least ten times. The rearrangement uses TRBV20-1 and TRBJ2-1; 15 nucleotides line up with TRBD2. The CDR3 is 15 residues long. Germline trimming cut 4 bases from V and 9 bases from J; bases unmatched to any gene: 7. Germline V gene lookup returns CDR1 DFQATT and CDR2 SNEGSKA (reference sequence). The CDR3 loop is CSAKGLAGGRIEQFF. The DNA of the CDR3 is TGCAGTGCTAAGGGACTAGCGGGAGGTAGGATTGAGCAGTTCTTC.

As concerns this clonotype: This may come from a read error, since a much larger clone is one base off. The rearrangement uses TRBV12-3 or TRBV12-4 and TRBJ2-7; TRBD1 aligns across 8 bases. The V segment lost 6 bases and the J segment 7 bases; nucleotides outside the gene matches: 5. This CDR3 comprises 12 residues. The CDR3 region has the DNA TGTGCCAGCAGGGGACAGGACGGGGAGCAGTACGTC. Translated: CASRGQDGEQYV.

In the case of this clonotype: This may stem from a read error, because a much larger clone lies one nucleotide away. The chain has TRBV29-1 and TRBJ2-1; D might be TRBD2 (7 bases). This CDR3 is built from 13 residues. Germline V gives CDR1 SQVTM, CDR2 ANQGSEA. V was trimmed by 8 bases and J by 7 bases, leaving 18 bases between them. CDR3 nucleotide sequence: TGCAGCCACAAGGGGGGGAGTTTGAATGAGCAGTTCTTC. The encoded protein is CSHKGGSLNEQFF.

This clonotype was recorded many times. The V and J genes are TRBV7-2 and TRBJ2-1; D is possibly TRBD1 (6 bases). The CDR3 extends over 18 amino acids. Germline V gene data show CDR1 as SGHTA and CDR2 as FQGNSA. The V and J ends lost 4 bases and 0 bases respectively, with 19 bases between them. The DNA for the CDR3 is TGTGCCAGCAGCTCTCACCCCTCGACAGGTTACTCCTACAATGAGCAGTTCTTC. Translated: CASSSHPSTGYSYNEQFF.

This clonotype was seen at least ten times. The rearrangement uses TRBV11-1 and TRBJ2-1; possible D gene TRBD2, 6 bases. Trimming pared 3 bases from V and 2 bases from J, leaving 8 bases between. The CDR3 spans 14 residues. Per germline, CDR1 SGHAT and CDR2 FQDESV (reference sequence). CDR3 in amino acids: CASSLGGTYNEQFF. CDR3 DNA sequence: TGTGCCAGCAGCTTGGGGGGAACCTACAATGAGCAGTTCTTC. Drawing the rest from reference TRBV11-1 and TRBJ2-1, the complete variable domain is EAEVAQSPRYKITEKSQAVAFWCDPISGHATLYWYRQILGQGPELLVQFQDESVVDDSQLPKDRFSAERLKGVDSTLKIQPAELGDSAMYLCASSLGGTYNEQFFGPGTRLTVL.

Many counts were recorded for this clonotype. For the CDR3, the DNA is TGTGCCAGCAGCCAGGGGTTGGAGACCCAGTACTTC. This encodes CASSQGLETQYF. The chain joins TRBV12-3 or TRBV12-4 to TRBJ2-5; tentatively, D is TRBD1 (6 bases). Between the trimmed V and J ends, which lost 6 bases and 5 bases, there was a span of 10 bases. The CDR3 has 12 amino acids.

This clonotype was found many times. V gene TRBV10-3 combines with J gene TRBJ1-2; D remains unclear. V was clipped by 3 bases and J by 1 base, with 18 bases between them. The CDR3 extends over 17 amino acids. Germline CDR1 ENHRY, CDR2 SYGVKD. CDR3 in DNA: TGTGCCATCAGTGAATCGTCCGATCCCGGCCTTAACTATGGCTACACCTTC. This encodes CAISESSDPGLNYGYTF.